This TCR beta chain was sequenced for a study of cytomegalovirus exposure and HLA in healthy donors. Study outcomes and limitations: Investigators reported 150 to 200 TCR beta chains as tied to cytomegalovirus. Analyzed later, most CMV-associated TCR beta chains appeared HLA-restricted. Sequencing depth roughly uniform across donors was assumed in presence/absence analyses.

Trimming at V came to 2 bases and at J to 5 bases, leaving 6 bases not matched to a gene. The CDR3 sequence is 13 residues long. CDR1 is GTSNPN, CDR2 SVGIG, per germline (reference sequence). Both 60 Vbeta primers and 13 Jbeta primers went into the PCR. Sequencing used immunoSEQ multiplex PCR; TCRdb keeps in-frame clones, though not all of them. The data show more than 150,000 clones, around 86% seen once. This clone was counted once. Its antigen is as yet unknown. The same CDR3 is also encoded by other DNA sequences in this sample. The specimen was PBMCs. The source is a man aged 50 to 59 in good health and CMV-seronegative. J is TRBJ2-7 and V is TRBV30, with TRBD2 identical over 7 bases. The CDR3 DNA reads TGTGCCTGGAGTCCCTCACTAGCGAACGAGCAGTACTTC. It encodes CAWSPSLANEQYF.